This T cell receptor beta chain emerged from a study of technical replicates of blood from a few donors. Assay used: immunoSEQ multiplex PCR; TCRdb lists only in-frame clones, some missing. The profile shows more than 10,000 clones, around 79% of them singletons. Germline trimming cut 4 bases from V and 1 base from J; bases unmatched to any gene: 6. The germline V gene encodes CDR1 SGHDN and CDR2 FVKESK. The length of the CDR3 is 15 residues. The sample taken for sequencing was PBMCs. The sequence was obtained from a human donor in good health. The V gene is TRBV14, the J gene TRBJ2-7; TRBD2 matches at 8 bases. In DNA, the CDR3 is TGTGCCAGCAGCCCCAGAGCGGGAGTTTCCTACGAGCAGTACTTC. Translating it yields CASSPRAGVSYEQYF. The entire variable domain, with the rest obtained from reference TRBV14 and TRBJ2-7, is as follows: EAGVTQFPSHSVIEKGQTVTLRCDPISGHDNLYWYRRVMGKEIKFLLHFVKESKQDESGMPNNRFLAERTGGTYSTLKVQPAELEDSGVYFCASSPRAGVSYEQYFGPGTRLTVT.